These 3 T cell receptor beta chains were all obtained from the same sample, sequenced in a study of OX40 agonist ivuxolimab in advanced cancers. Sequencing was performed with immunoSEQ multiplex PCR; in TCRdb, only in-frame clones are kept and a portion is missing. This repertoire shows about 31,000 clones, about 90% found once; its top ten account for around 4.8%. Material: CD4+ or CD8+ T cells sorted from blood, obtained in a trial of the OX40 agonist ivuxolimab. These receptors were collected from an adult with an advanced solid tumor such as melanoma, head and neck, liver or kidney cancer.

V gene TRBV7-2 combines with J gene TRBJ1-5; D unclear. V was shortened by 4 bases and J by 0 bases, with 10 bases between the two germline ends. The CDR3 is made up of 15 amino acids. From germline, CDR1 is SGHTA and CDR2 FQGNSA. The CDR3 DNA is TGTGCCAGCAGCTGGCGGACCGATAGCAATCAGCCCCAGCATTTT. This translates into CASSWRTDSNQPQHF.

This chain connects TRBV6-5 to TRBJ1-1; D is perhaps TRBD1 (5 bases). V lost 6 bases, J lost 4 bases, and 12 bases lay in between. In germline, CDR1 is MNHEY, CDR2 SVGAGI. The CDR3 spans 13 residues. The CDR3 DNA reads as TGTGCCAGCAGCCGGGGTCAGGGCACTGAAGCTTTCTTT. Protein sequence: CASSRGQGTEAFF.

In DNA form, the CDR3 reads TGCGCCAGCGGCTTGGGGATGGACACCGGGGAGCTGTTTTTT. Amino acids: CASGLGMDTGELFF. The rearrangement links TRBV4-1 to TRBJ2-2; D is uncertain. The CDR3 extends over 14 amino acids. Looked up from germline, CDR1 is MGHRA and CDR2 is YSYEKL. Trimming shortened V by 8 bases and J by 3 bases, and 13 bases separated the two germline ends.